This is a list of T cell receptor beta chains from one sample in a study of CD8 T cells in cerebrospinal fluid in Alzheimer's disease. Reprocessing the 10x single-cell sequencing reads, TCRdb reports a single entry for every CDR3 protein and omits DNA. In all, the sample yields fewer than 2,000 distinct CDR3 sequences. The sequencing input was cerebrospinal fluid. The receptors shown here come from a human donor in good health. The CDR3 runs from the conserved cysteine through the conserved F or W. Only part of the rows carry a size: once, few, many, or a class if the clone is expanded.

v_gene	abundance	j_gene	CDR3aa
TRBV20-1	medium-sized	TRBJ2-7	CSARDNRGLPYEQYF
TRBV9	medium-sized	TRBJ2-2	CASSVGASGSNGELFF
TRBV11-2	medium-sized	TRBJ2-3	CASSFLAGGFNTQYF
TRBV16	medium-sized	TRBJ2-1	CASSPGGSINEQFF
TRBV7-3	large	TRBJ2-5	CASSTAGGQETQYF
TRBV28	medium-sized	TRBJ1-3	CASSRYQGDSGNTIYF
TRBV28	medium-sized	TRBJ1-4	CASSSAGATNEKLFF
TRBV18	medium-sized	TRBJ2-7	CASSLGQGANYEQYF
TRBV5-4	.	TRBJ2-3	CAPGPLGTDTQYF
TRBV3-1	medium-sized	TRBJ2-1	CASSQILAGPSSYNEQFF
TRBV6-6	medium-sized	TRBJ2-3	CASSRLVDTQYF
TRBV19	.	TRBJ2-3	CASSIGQGPGDTQYF
TRBV9	medium-sized	TRBJ2-7	CASSVANGPAAEQYF
TRBV7-2	large	TRBJ2-7	CASSFPTGKQYF
TRBV27	.	TRBJ2-7	CASSLNHNIEQYF
TRBV20-1	medium-sized	TRBJ2-1	CSARAGTGRNWVYNEQFF
TRBV12-3/TRBV12-4	medium-sized	TRBJ1-2	CASSLGGASGYTF